Below, 20 T cell receptor beta chains from the same sample are listed, as sequenced in a study of cytomegalovirus exposure and HLA in healthy donors. Profiling relied on immunoSEQ multiplex PCR, and the TCRdb table lists in-frame clones only, not all of them. The data show under 200,000 clones, approximately 80% seen once. The sequencing input was PBMCs. All receptors derive from a man aged 18 to 30 in good health and CMV-seropositive.

V and J are TRBV4-3 and TRBJ1-2; 10 nucleotides line up with TRBD1. Germline V gene sequence: CDR1 LGHNA, CDR2 YSLEER. V was clipped by 0 bases and J by 3 bases; unmatched bases: 1. The CDR3 length is 15 residues. CDR3 residues: CASSQDGQGDYGYTF. The CDR3 nucleotides read TGCGCCAGCAGCCAAGATGGACAGGGGGACTATGGCTACACCTTC.

The chain carries TRBV4-1 and TRBJ1-3; a possible D gene is TRBD1 (6 bases). V was shortened by 4 bases and J by 2 bases, with 15 bases between the two germline ends. The germline V gene encodes CDR1 MGHRA and CDR2 YSYEKL. The length of the CDR3 is 16 residues. The CDR3 protein is CASSRTGQTPGNTIYF. CDR3 sequence (DNA): TGCGCCAGCAGCCGAACCGGACAGACCCCTGGAAACACCATATATTTT.

The J gene is TRBJ2-5, the V gene TRBV19; D possibly corresponds to TRBD1 (5 bases). The V end lost 11 bases, the J end lost 5 bases, and 15 bases lay between the germline ends. The CDR3 covers 12 residues. Per the germline V gene, CDR1 is LNHDA and CDR2 is SQIVND (reference sequence). In DNA, the CDR3 is TGTGCCGCAGGGCTGGGAAGGGAGACCCAGTACTTC. Translating gives CAAGLGRETQYF. Using reference TRBV19 and TRBJ2-5 for the parts outside the CDR3, the full variable domain is DGGITQSPKYLFRKEGQNVTLSCEQNLNHDAMYWYRQDPGQGLRLIYYSQIVNDFQKGDIAEGYSVSREKKESFPLTVTSAQKNPTAFYLCAAGLGRETQYFGPGTRLLVL.

The rearrangement joins TRBV5-1 to TRBJ2-7, with 8 bases identical to TRBD1. This CDR3 has 20 residues. J lost 2 bases, V lost 2 bases, and 21 bases had no gene match. CDR1 and CDR2 from the germline V gene are SGHRS and YFSETQ. The CDR3 spells CASSLRLWAGGAELPYEQYF. The DNA for the CDR3 is TGCGCCAGCAGCTTAAGGCTCTGGGCAGGGGGCGCCGAGTTGCCCTACGAGCAGTACTTC.

This sequence joins TRBV29-1 and TRBJ2-1; tentatively, D is TRBD2 (6 bases). The germline V and J ends were trimmed by 4 bases and 5 bases, with 18 bases remaining between them. The germline V gene encodes CDR1 SQVTM and CDR2 ANQGSEA. The CDR3 sequence is 15 residues long. CDR3 amino acids: CSVVLRGGRDNEQFF. CDR3 in DNA: TGCAGCGTTGTCCTGCGGGGAGGAAGGGACAATGAGCAGTTCTTC.

The chain has TRBV2 and TRBJ2-7, with a weak D call TRBD2 (5 bases). V was clipped by 7 bases and J by 4 bases, with 14 bases between them. The CDR3 covers 13 residues. Germline CDR1 SNHLY, CDR2 FYNNEI. The CDR3 reads CASIGIDRYEQYF. In DNA, the CDR3 is TGTGCCAGCATCGGGATAGATCGGTACGAGCAGTACTTC. Looking up the rest from reference TRBV2 and TRBJ2-7 gives the full variable domain: EPEVTQTPSHQVTQMGQEVILRCVPISNHLYFYWYRQILGQKVEFLVSFYNNEISEKSEIFDDQFSVERPDGSNFTLKIRSTKLEDSAMYFCASIGIDRYEQYFGPGTRLTVT.

The chain uses TRBV29-1 and TRBJ2-6; maybe TRBD1 (6 bases). V was trimmed by 5 bases and J by 0 bases, leaving 14 bases between them. CDR3 length: 16 residues. Looked up from germline, CDR1 is SQVTM and CDR2 is ANQGSEA. CDR3 nucleotide sequence: TGCAGCGTTTTTGACAGGCGCAGCTCTGGGGCCAACGTCCTGACTTTC. Encoded protein: CSVFDRRSSGANVLTF.

The chain combines TRBV25-1 with TRBJ2-5, with D possibly being TRBD2 (9 bases). V was cut by 4 bases and J by 5 bases, with 23 bases left in between. The CDR3 contains 17 residues. Germline CDR1 is MGHDK and CDR2 is SYGVNS. CDR3 amino acids: CASSAGQGGRAVETQYF. The CDR3 bases are TGTGCCAGCAGTGCCGGACAGGGCGGGAGGGCCGTCGAGACCCAGTACTTC.

The J gene is TRBJ2-1, the V gene TRBV28; no clear D gene. Trimming removed 2 bases at V and 4 bases at J, with 6 bases between. Germline loops: CDR1 MDHEN, CDR2 SYDVKM. CDR3 length equals 13 residues. The DNA for the CDR3 is TGTGCCAGCAGTTTACAGGTATACAATGAGCAGTTCTTC. It specifies CASSLQVYNEQFF. Full variable domain (missing parts from reference TRBV28 and TRBJ2-1): DVKVTQSSRYLVKRTGEKVFLECVQDMDHENMFWYRQDPGLGLRLIYFSYDVKMKEKGDIPEGYSVSREKKERFSLILESASTNQTSMYLCASSLQVYNEQFFGPGTRLTVL.

The genes are TRBV6-4 and TRBJ1-2; 8 nucleotides align to TRBD1. The CDR3 totals 16 residues. The V segment lost 0 bases and the J segment 3 bases; nucleotides outside the gene matches: 6. Per the germline V gene, CDR1 is MRHNA and CDR2 is SNTAGT. CDR3 residues: CASSDSQGAGDYGYTF. In DNA, the CDR3 is TGTGCCAGCAGTGACTCGCAGGGGGCCGGGGACTATGGCTACACCTTC.

The chain combines TRBV25-1 with TRBJ2-5, with D perhaps TRBD1 (5 bases). Between the trimmed V and J ends, which lost 3 bases and 4 bases, there was a span of 9 bases. The germline V gene encodes CDR1 MGHDK and CDR2 SYGVNS. The CDR3 has 13 amino acids. CDR3 nucleotide sequence: TGTGCCAGCAGTGAGATAGGGGCAGAGACCCAGTACTTC. Protein sequence: CASSEIGAETQYF.

V and J are TRBV2 and TRBJ2-3; 8 nucleotides match TRBD2. CDR3 size: 14 residues. CDR1 is SNHLY, CDR2 FYNNEI, per germline. V lost 11 bases, J lost 1 base, and 8 bases stayed unmatched. The CDR3 nucleotides are TGTGCCGGAAAGCGGGAGACCCGCACAGATACGCAGTATTTT. Translated, it gives CAGKRETRTDTQYF.

The rearrangement links TRBV5-1 to TRBJ2-7, with TRBD1 identical over 8 bases. The germline V gene has CDR1 SGHRS and CDR2 YFSETQ. The CDR3 contains 14 residues. The V segment lost 5 bases and the J segment 3 bases; nucleotides outside the gene matches: 7. The CDR3 loop is CASSGQGRGYEQYF. CDR3 DNA: TGCGCCAGCAGTGGACAGGGCCGGGGCTACGAGCAGTACTTC.

This sequence joins TRBV9 and TRBJ2-7, with D possibly being TRBD2 (5 bases). Trimming pared 0 bases from V and 2 bases from J, leaving 12 bases between. Looked up from germline, CDR1 is SGDLS and CDR2 is YYNGEE. The CDR3 consists of 15 residues. CDR3 amino acids: CASSVGGNLPYEQYF. CDR3 coding DNA: TGTGCCAGCAGCGTAGGAGGGAATTTACCCTACGAGCAGTACTTC.

This clone was observed a handful of times. The chain couples TRBV7-7 to TRBJ2-5; 7 bases are a match to TRBD1. The germline V gene has CDR1 SSHAT and CDR2 FNYEAQ (reference sequence). The CDR3 is 14 residues long. Unmatched junction bases numbered 4, after V lost 1 base and J lost 5 bases. CDR3 sequence: CASSLEQGQETQYF. The CDR3 DNA is TGTGCCAGCAGCTTAGAACAGGGGCAGGAGACCCAGTACTTC.

The chain joins TRBV7-9 to TRBJ2-7, with 10 bases fitting TRBD2. The J segment lost 7 bases and the V segment lost 5 bases, leaving 8 bases of the junction unmatched. The CDR3 totals 14 residues. The germline CDR1 and CDR2 sequences are SEHNR and FQNEAQ (reference sequence). CDR3 region: CASSQAGGPREQYF. The DNA of the CDR3 is TGTGCCAGCAGCCAAGCGGGAGGGCCGCGGGAGCAGTACTTC.

This rearrangement joins TRBV7-8 to TRBJ2-7, with TRBD2 as a possible D gene (6 bases). CDR1 is SGHVS, CDR2 FQNEAQ, per germline. The CDR3 loop spans 16 amino acids. Between the trimmed V and J ends, which lost 3 bases and 2 bases, there was a span of 17 bases. This CDR3 is CASSFPLGRGTYEQYF. The CDR3 DNA reads TGTGCCAGCAGCTTTCCTCTCGGGCGGGGCACCTACGAGCAGTACTTC.

The chain carries TRBV2 and TRBJ2-2; D is uncertain. The V and J ends lost 6 bases and 6 bases respectively, with 14 bases between them. The CDR3 contains 14 residues. Germline lookup yields CDR1 SNHLY and CDR2 FYNNEI. CDR3 loop: CASSRLIAPGELFF. The CDR3, as DNA: TGTGCCAGCAGCCGTCTTATAGCCCCCGGGGAGCTGTTTTTT.

The V call is TRBV19, the J call TRBJ1-2; D gene uncertain. The germline CDR1 and CDR2 sequences are LNHDA and SQIVND (reference sequence). V dropped 3 bases and J dropped 5 bases, with 13 bases sitting between them. This CDR3 is built from 14 residues. This chain's CDR3 is CASSIREVGYGYTF. The CDR3 DNA follows: TGTGCCAGTAGTATCCGCGAGGTTGGGTATGGCTACACCTTC.

This clone is a singleton in its sample. The junction and the germline gene differ at one end; a read error may be behind it. The chain recombines TRBV7-9 with TRBJ2-1; 10 bases fit TRBD1. The length of the CDR3 is 13 residues. Germline CDR1 SEHNR, CDR2 FQNEAQ (reference sequence). The chain's CDR3 is CASSLAPGQGTIF. CDR3 bases: TGTGCCAGCAGCTTAGCCCCGGGACAGGGGACAATCTTC.